Sequencing of this T cell receptor beta chain was carried out in a study of blood T cells in healthy people across ages. Overall study results and limits: The authors considered diversity estimates from one million T cells to be underestimates. A strong correlation was found between TCR beta diversity and the percentage of naive T cells. A greater number of naive CD4+ cells and higher diversity distinguished long-lived donors from aged donors.

PCR was performed a second time for 7 to 11 cycles using a sample-barcoded 5' primer and a J-beta primer mix. TCRdb redid the calling of the 5' RACE reads with MiXCR, one entry per CDR3 protein. This sample has approximately 600,000 distinct CDR3 sequences, with about 54% found just once. This clonotype has only a few counts. What it binds is unknown. Trimming shortened V by 2 bases and J by 0 bases, and 12 bases separated the two germline ends. CDR3 length equals 16 residues. Germline CDR1 and CDR2: ENHRY and SYGVKD. This TCR came from a man aged 55 to 70 in good health. The rearrangement links TRBV10-3 to TRBJ2-3, with D possibly being TRBD2 (5 bases). Specimen: blood. The CDR3 DNA reads TGTGCCATCAGTGAGGGACTTTCCCCTAGCACAGATACGCAGTATTTT. It is translated as CAISEGLSPSTDTQYF.